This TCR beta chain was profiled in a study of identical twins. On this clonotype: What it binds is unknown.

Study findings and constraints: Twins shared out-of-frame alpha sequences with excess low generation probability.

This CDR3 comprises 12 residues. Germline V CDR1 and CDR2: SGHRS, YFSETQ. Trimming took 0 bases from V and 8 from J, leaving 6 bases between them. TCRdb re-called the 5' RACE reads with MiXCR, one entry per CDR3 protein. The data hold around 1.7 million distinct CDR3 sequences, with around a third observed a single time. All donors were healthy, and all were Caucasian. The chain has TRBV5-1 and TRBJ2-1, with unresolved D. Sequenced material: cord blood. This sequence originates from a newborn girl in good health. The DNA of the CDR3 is TGCGCCAGCAGCTTGGGACCAGATGAGCAGTTCTTC. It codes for CASSLGPDEQFF.